These T cell receptor beta chains were read from a single sample in a study of T cell responses to AZD1222 COVID-19 vaccine. TCRdb's copy holds only in-frame clones and misses some; the assay was immunoSEQ multiplex PCR. The sample contains approximately 200,000 clones, more than 85% of which appear only once. The specimen was peripheral blood, collected 28 days after the second AZD1222 dose. Every receptor here comes from an adult who received the AZD1222 COVID-19 vaccine. Both conserved end residues are part of each CDR3. Each record gives: CDR3 length, V gene, clone size, J gene, D gene, CDR3 DNA, CDR3 protein. The D gene is left open where the match is weak. The listing skips clone size in some rows; elsewhere it reads once, few, many or a size class.

16,TRBV5-1,NA,TRBJ2-5,NA,TGCGCCAGCAGCTCCGATTCGGGCGCGGTCCAAGGAGCCCAGTACTTC,CASSSDSGAVQGAQYF
14,TRBV3-1/TRBV3-2,once,TRBJ1-1,NA,TGTGCCAGCAGCCCCCGGGGGGCATACACTGAAGCTTTCTTT,CASSPRGAYTEAFF
14,TRBV5-1,NA,TRBJ1-5,TRBD1,TGCGCCAGCAGCTTAGGGACAGGGGATCAGCCCCAGCATTTT,CASSLGTGDQPQHF
12,TRBV7-9,NA,TRBJ1-1,NA,TGTGCCAGCAGCTTAGGGACCAGGGCAGCTTTCTTT,CASSLGTRAAFF
16,TRBV5-1,NA,TRBJ2-1,TRBD2,TGCGCCAGCAGCCCCCGGACTAGCGGTTCCTACAATGAGCAGTTCTTC,CASSPRTSGSYNEQFF
14,TRBV6-5,NA,TRBJ2-5,TRBD2,TGTGCCAGCAGTTACAGGACTAGCGGGAGTCCTGAGTACTTC,CASSYRTSGSPEYF
16,TRBV5-8,NA,TRBJ2-3,TRBD2,TGTGCCAGCAGCTCCGGAGGACTAGCGGTTTGGGGTACGCAGTATTTT,CASSSGGLAVWGTQYF
13,TRBV4-1,NA,TRBJ2-1,NA,TGCGCCAGCAGCTTCGGACTGTTAGATGAGCAGTTCTTC,CASSFGLLDEQFF
14,TRBV15,NA,TRBJ1-4,TRBD1,TGTGCCACCAGCAGGGGACAGGGATTTGAAAAACTGTTTTTT,CATSRGQGFEKLFF
14,TRBV7-3,NA,TRBJ1-6,NA,TGTGCCAGCAGCTTCGGCCAGAATAATTCACCCCTCCACTTT,CASSFGQNNSPLHF
16,TRBV5-4,NA,TRBJ1-4,TRBD1,TGTGCCAGCAGCTCTCAGGGGGCCACGACTAATGAAAAACTGTTTTTT,CASSSQGATTNEKLFF
15,TRBV19,NA,TRBJ1-3,NA,TGTGCCAGTAGTATCCCGTGGAACTCTGGAAACACCATATATTTT,CASSIPWNSGNTIYF
15,TRBV6-5,NA,TRBJ1-1,NA,TGTGCCAGCAGGGCGGACACCCGAGGGAACACTGAAGCTTTCTTT,CASRADTRGNTEAFF
17,TRBV27,NA,TRBJ2-4,NA,TGTGCCAGCAGTTTATTCGGATCACCTGAAGCCAAAAACATTCAGTACTTC,CASSLFGSPEAKNIQYF
14,TRBV7-3,NA,TRBJ1-3,NA,TGTGCCAGCAGCTTAACCAACTCTGGAAACACCATATATTTT,CASSLTNSGNTIYF
14,TRBV2,NA,TRBJ2-7,NA,TGTGCCAGCATGGCAAGGGCAAGCTCCTACGAGCAGTACTTC,CASMARASSYEQYF
14,TRBV7-9,NA,TRBJ2-7,TRBD2,TGTGCCAGCAGGCCTAGCGGGAGCTCCTACGAGCAGTACTTC,CASRPSGSSYEQYF
13,TRBV28,once,TRBJ1-1,NA,TGTGCCAGCTACGGGCGATTGAACACTGAAGCTTTCTTT,CASYGRLNTEAFF
15,TRBV4-2,NA,TRBJ2-1,NA,TGTGCCAGCAGCCAACGGGCCGTCAGCTACAATGAGCAGTTCTTC,CASSQRAVSYNEQFF
15,TRBV2,NA,TRBJ1-5,TRBD1,TGTGCCAGCAGTGAACAGACAGGGAGGAATCAGCCCCAGCATTTT,CASSEQTGRNQPQHF
15,TRBV18,NA,TRBJ1-1,NA,TGTGCCAGCTCACCACCCTATGGGGGGGGCACTGAAGCTTTCTTT,CASSPPYGGGTEAFF
13,TRBV7-3,NA,TRBJ2-7,NA,TGTGCCAGCAGCTTATCGCCTACTCTCGAGCAGTACTTC,CASSLSPTLEQYF
14,TRBV6-2/TRBV6-3,NA,TRBJ1-2,NA,TGTGCCAGCAGTTACGGAGGGGCTAACTATGGCTACACCTTC,CASSYGGANYGYTF
17,TRBV3-1/TRBV3-2,NA,TRBJ2-5,NA,TGTGCCAGCAGCCAAGCGGTGTCTAGTGTGCCCCAAGAGACCCAGTACTTC,CASSQAVSSVPQETQYF
16,TRBV15,NA,TRBJ2-1,TRBD2,TGTGCCACCAGCAGGGACACTAGCGGGAGGTCTGGTGAGCAGTTCTTC,CATSRDTSGRSGEQFF
11,TRBV12-3/TRBV12-4,NA,TRBJ1-1,NA,TGTGCCAGCACTTTAACGGGTGAAGCTTTCTTT,CASTLTGEAFF
13,TRBV7-3,NA,TRBJ2-5,NA,TGTGCCAGCAGCTTAACCCGGCAAGAGACCCAGTACTTC,CASSLTRQETQYF
11,TRBV19,NA,TRBJ1-1,NA,TGTGCCAGCGACTTAGGCACTGAAGCTTTCTTT,CASDLGTEAFF
15,TRBV7-9,NA,TRBJ2-3,NA,TGTGCCAGCAGCTTAGGTGTGGGCCGGATAGATACGCAGTATTTT,CASSLGVGRIDTQYF
16,TRBV4-2,NA,TRBJ1-2,TRBD1,TGTGCCAGCAGCCAAGAGCTCTCGGGACAGGCATATGGCTACACCTTC,CASSQELSGQAYGYTF
15,TRBV10-1,NA,TRBJ2-1,TRBD2,TGCGCCAGCGGGACTAGCGGGAGGGATCGCAATGAGCAGTTCTTC,CASGTSGRDRNEQFF
15,TRBV28,NA,TRBJ1-2,TRBD1,TGTGCCAGCAGTTTCATACGGAGGGGGCGGGAGGGCTACACCTTC,CASSFIRRGREGYTF
15,TRBV4-3,NA,TRBJ2-7,TRBD1,TGCGCCAGCAGCCAAGATTGGGGACAGGCCTACGAGCAGTACTTC,CASSQDWGQAYEQYF
15,TRBV28,NA,TRBJ1-5,NA,TGTGCCAGCAGTTTATACGGTTATAGCAATCAGCCCCAGCATTTT,CASSLYGYSNQPQHF
17,TRBV5-8,few,TRBJ2-7,TRBD2,TGTGCCAGCAGCTTGGCGAGTAGCGGGAGTCGGAACTACGAGCAGTACTTC,CASSLASSGSRNYEQYF
18,TRBV30,NA,TRBJ1-4,TRBD1,TGTGCCTGGAGTGTAAAGAGGACAGGCCGTCCAACTAATGAAAAACTGTTTTTT,CAWSVKRTGRPTNEKLFF
12,TRBV3-1/TRBV3-2,NA,TRBJ2-7,NA,TGTGCCAGCAGCCGGGGCAACTACGAGCAGTACTTC,CASSRGNYEQYF
15,TRBV19,few,TRBJ1-4,TRBD1,TGTGCCAGTAGACCTTCGGGACAGGGAGGTGAAAAACTGTTTTTT,CASRPSGQGGEKLFF
15,TRBV9,NA,TRBJ1-4,TRBD1,TGTGCCAGCAGCGCCTCAACAGGGGACAATGAAAAACTGTTTTTT,CASSASTGDNEKLFF
18,TRBV5-1,NA,TRBJ2-7,TRBD2,TGCGCCAGCACCTCCACGGGACTAGCGGGAGGGTCCTCCTACGAGCAGTACTTC,CASTSTGLAGGSSYEQYF
14,TRBV3-1/TRBV3-2,NA,TRBJ1-1,NA,TGTGCCAGCAGCGATGACAGCTTGAACACTGAAGCTTTCTTT,CASSDDSLNTEAFF
13,TRBV9,NA,TRBJ2-2,NA,TGTGCCAGCAGCGTAGGGGGGACCGGGGAGCTGTTTTTT,CASSVGGTGELFF
17,TRBV27,NA,TRBJ2-1,TRBD2,TGTGCCAGCAGTCCCCTCCTCGGGCGGGAGGTAGACAATGAGCAGTTCTTC,CASSPLLGREVDNEQFF
13,TRBV4-1,NA,TRBJ2-1,TRBD1,TGCGCCAGCATCTTACAGGGGGGCAATGAGCAGTTCTTC,CASILQGGNEQFF
15,TRBV3-1/TRBV3-2,many,TRBJ1-1,NA,TGTGCCAGCAGCCAGGAATTTACAGCGGTCGATGAAGCTTTCTTT,CASSQEFTAVDEAFF
15,TRBV7-6,once,TRBJ1-6,NA,TGTGCCAGCAGCTTAGTGACCTCAAATAATTCACCCCTCCACTTT,CASSLVTSNNSPLHF
11,TRBV30,NA,TRBJ1-1,TRBD1,TGTGCCTGGAGTGACAGGGGTGAAGCTTTCTTT,CAWSDRGEAFF
14,TRBV28,NA,TRBJ1-2,NA,TGTGCCAGCAGTTTATTCGGGGGAAAGTATGGCTACACCTTC,CASSLFGGKYGYTF
16,TRBV4-3,NA,TRBJ2-3,TRBD2,TGCGCCAGCAGCCAACCAGGGACTAGCGTCACAGATACGCAGTATTTT,CASSQPGTSVTDTQYF
14,TRBV27,NA,TRBJ1-2,NA,TGTGCCAGCAGTTCCGGTGGCGGGAGCTATGGCTACACCTTC,CASSSGGGSYGYTF
14,TRBV4-2,once,TRBJ1-1,NA,TGTGCCAGCAGCCAAGATTTAGGGAACACTGAAGCTTTCTTT,CASSQDLGNTEAFF
12,TRBV6-5,NA,TRBJ1-2,NA,TGTGCCAGCAGACGGGGGGACGGAGGCTACACCTTC,CASRRGDGGYTF
11,TRBV30,NA,TRBJ1-5,NA,TGTGCCTGGAGTGTAGACGGTCCCCAGCATTTT,CAWSVDGPQHF
14,TRBV7-2,NA,TRBJ2-5,TRBD2,TGTGCCAGCAGCCGGGGGAGGGTTCGGGAGACCCAGTACTTC,CASSRGRVRETQYF
13,TRBV5-1,NA,TRBJ1-2,NA,TGCGCCAGCAGCCTCGATCGCAACTATGGCTACACCTTC,CASSLDRNYGYTF
15,TRBV5-8,NA,TRBJ2-3,TRBD2,TGTGCCAGCAGCTTAGGGACTATCTACACAGATACGCAGTATTTT,CASSLGTIYTDTQYF
15,TRBV6-5,once,TRBJ2-3,NA,TGTGCCAGCAGTTACTCGAAGGGCAGGGGATATACGCAGTATTTT,CASSYSKGRGYTQYF
14,TRBV24-1,NA,TRBJ1-2,NA,TGTGCCACCAGTGATCCCCGGGGGTACTATGGCTACACCTTC,CATSDPRGYYGYTF
16,TRBV4-2,few,TRBJ2-7,TRBD2,TGTGCCAGCAGAGCAACGGGACTAGGTTACTCCTACGAGCAGTACTTC,CASRATGLGYSYEQYF
15,TRBV28,NA,TRBJ1-1,TRBD1,TGTGCCAGCTCGCCGCGACAGGGGAAGAACACTGAAGCTTTCTTT,CASSPRQGKNTEAFF